A single sample gave rise to the 8 T cell receptor beta chains below, sequenced in a study of OX40 agonist ivuxolimab in advanced cancers. Clones were read by immunoSEQ multiplex PCR, and TCRdb kept only the in-frame ones, dropping some. The repertoire holds approximately 80,000 clones, with approximately 89% as singletons. The material sequenced was CD4+ or CD8+ T cells sorted from blood, taken in a trial of the OX40 agonist ivuxolimab. These receptors were collected from an adult with an advanced solid tumor such as melanoma, head and neck, liver or kidney cancer.

This sequence joins TRBV2 and TRBJ1-2; D may be TRBD1 (5 bases). Germline loops: CDR1 SNHLY, CDR2 FYNNEI. With 6 bases removed from V and 2 bases from J, the gap between germline ends came to 10 bases. CDR3 length equals 13 residues. CDR3 nucleotide sequence: TGTGCCAGCAGCGGGACGGCCAACTATGGCTACACCTTC. As protein: CASSGTANYGYTF.

This clone was detected once. V gene TRBV5-6 combines with J gene TRBJ1-2, with no clear D. Germline V lookup: CDR1 SGHDT, CDR2 YYEEEE. The germline V and J ends were trimmed by 2 bases and 3 bases, with 5 bases remaining between them. CDR3 size: 12 residues. The CDR3 region is CASSLRDYGYTF. For the CDR3, the DNA is TGTGCCAGCAGCTTAAGGGACTATGGCTACACCTTC. The complete variable domain, with remaining parts taken from reference TRBV5-6 and TRBJ1-2, reads DAGVTQSPTHLIKTRGQQVTLRCSPKSGHDTVSWYQQALGQGPQFIFQYYEEEERQRGNFPDRFSGHQFPNYSSELNVNALLLGDSALYLCASSLRDYGYTFGSGTRLTVV.

This clone appeared once. The V and J genes are TRBV2 and TRBJ2-5; D gene unclear. CDR3 length: 13 residues. V lost 6 bases to trimming and J lost 5 bases, with 13 bases between them. Germline CDR1 and CDR2: SNHLY and FYNNEI. The CDR3 region has the DNA TGTGCCAGCAGCGGGTGGGGTCCGGAGACCCAGTACTTC. This codes for CASSGWGPETQYF.

J is TRBJ1-4 and V is TRBV5-1, with D possibly matching TRBD1 (6 bases). Per the germline V gene, CDR1 is SGHRS and CDR2 is YFSETQ. The CDR3 is 15 residues long. Trimming removed 0 bases at V and 2 bases at J, with 8 bases between. CDR3 nucleotides: TGCGCCAGCAGCTTGGCAGGGGTCACTAATGAAAAACTGTTTTTT. Its translation is CASSLAGVTNEKLFF.

The rearrangement joins TRBV6-6 to TRBJ2-1; possibly TRBD1 or TRBD2 for D (5 bases each). CDR1 MNHNY and CDR2 SVGAGI come from the germline V gene (reference sequence). The CDR3 sequence is 12 residues long. Trimming stripped 11 bases from V and 5 bases from J, with 13 bases between. The CDR3 coding sequence is TGTGCCGTGGGGGAATCGCACAATGAGCAGTTCTTC. It codes for CAVGESHNEQFF.

This clone was counted only a few times. This CDR3 is also generated by other DNA sequences in the sample. J is TRBJ1-2 and V is TRBV5-1; no reliable D call. V lost 2 bases, J lost 5 bases, and 10 bases lay in between. Germline CDR1 reads SGHRS; CDR2 reads YFSETQ. The CDR3 is 13 residues long. The CDR3 sequence: CASSFGQTYGYTF. CDR3 bases: TGCGCCAGCAGCTTCGGGCAGACTTATGGCTACACCTTC.

The CDR3 reads CASSFLPLGPSPLHF. CDR3 DNA: TGTGCCAGCAGTTTTCTTCCTTTAGGGCCGTCACCCCTCCACTTT. The chain uses TRBV27 and TRBJ1-6; D is ambiguous. The CDR3 runs 15 residues. Trimming left V 3 bases short and J 10 bases short, with 16 bases between. CDR1 is MNHEY and CDR2 is SMNVEV in the germline V gene (reference sequence).

The rearrangement joins TRBV30 to TRBJ2-7, with 8 bases that match TRBD1. Trimming removed 5 bases from V and 2 bases from J; junction bases left unmatched: 11. From germline, CDR1 is GTSNPN and CDR2 SVGIG (reference sequence). This CDR3 region has 15 residues. CDR3 protein: CAWVPGGPNTYEQYF. DNA for the CDR3: TGTGCCTGGGTACCAGGGGGCCCTAACACCTACGAGCAGTACTTC.